Listed below are T cell receptor beta chains from one sample, sequenced in a study of blood T cell repertoires in COVID-19. Libraries were prepared by immunoSEQ multiplex PCR; TCRdb keeps only in-frame clonotypes and omits some of them. The sample consists of about 60,000 clones, over 80% of them appearing once. Sequencing was carried out using peripheral blood. The receptors shown here come from a human donor in a cohort sampled during active COVID-19. Each CDR3 is given with its conserved first and last residue. A D gene is named only where the DNA matches it firmly. Clone sizes are given selectively: once, few, many, or a class where the clone is expanded.

clone size: .; J gene: TRBJ2-2; CDR3 length: 18; D gene: TRBD1; V gene: TRBV14; CDR3 protein: CASSHDLPGQGVTGELFF; CDR3 DNA: TGTGCCAGCAGCCACGACCTACCGGGACAGGGGGTCACCGGGGAGCTGTTTTTT
clone size: .; J gene: TRBJ2-5; CDR3 length: 17; D gene: TRBD1; V gene: TRBV24-1; CDR3 protein: CATSDSRTGGRVETQYF; CDR3 DNA: TGTGCCACCAGTGACTCAAGGACAGGGGGTAGGGTGGAGACCCAGTACTTC
clone size: once; J gene: TRBJ1-5; CDR3 length: 15; D gene: .; V gene: TRBV2; CDR3 protein: CASSAGGKGNQPQHF; CDR3 DNA: TGTGCCAGCAGTGCAGGAGGGAAGGGTAATCAGCCCCAGCATTTT
clone size: once; J gene: TRBJ2-7; CDR3 length: 16; D gene: TRBD2; V gene: TRBV4-1; CDR3 protein: CASSQTSGRATYEQYF; CDR3 DNA: TGCGCCAGCAGCCAAACGAGCGGGAGGGCTACCTACGAGCAGTACTTC
clone size: once; J gene: TRBJ1-2; CDR3 length: 16; D gene: TRBD1; V gene: TRBV25-1; CDR3 protein: CASSVTPGQGLYGYTF; CDR3 DNA: TGTGCCAGCAGTGTAACTCCGGGACAGGGCCTCTATGGCTACACCTTC
clone size: once; J gene: TRBJ2-1; CDR3 length: 16; D gene: TRBD2; V gene: TRBV6-2/TRBV6-3; CDR3 protein: CASSYGGTSGGDEQFF; CDR3 DNA: TGTGCCAGCAGTTACGGGGGGACTAGCGGGGGCGATGAGCAGTTCTTC
clone size: .; J gene: TRBJ1-6; CDR3 length: 15; D gene: .; V gene: TRBV6-5; CDR3 protein: CASSYSGRSNSPLHF; CDR3 DNA: TGTGCCAGCAGTTACTCTGGGAGATCCAATTCACCCCTCCACTTT
clone size: .; J gene: TRBJ1-5; CDR3 length: 13; D gene: .; V gene: TRBV6-5; CDR3 protein: CASSYERNQPQHF; CDR3 DNA: TGTGCCAGCAGTTACGAGCGAAATCAGCCCCAGCATTTT
clone size: .; J gene: TRBJ2-1; CDR3 length: 17; D gene: TRBD2; V gene: TRBV3-1/TRBV3-2; CDR3 protein: CASSQDQGPGGRGEQFF; CDR3 DNA: TGTGCCAGCAGCCAAGATCAAGGCCCGGGGGGGCGGGGTGAGCAGTTCTTC
clone size: .; J gene: TRBJ2-1; CDR3 length: 17; D gene: .; V gene: TRBV28; CDR3 protein: CASSFQAAARLLVEQFF; CDR3 DNA: TGTGCCAGCAGTTTCCAGGCGGCAGCCCGACTACTCGTCGAGCAGTTCTTC
clone size: .; J gene: TRBJ2-7; CDR3 length: 14; D gene: .; V gene: TRBV5-4; CDR3 protein: CASSLSGTGYEQYF; CDR3 DNA: TGTGCCAGCAGCTTGTCGGGAACTGGCTACGAGCAGTACTTC
clone size: .; J gene: TRBJ2-3; CDR3 length: 14; D gene: TRBD2; V gene: TRBV5-8; CDR3 protein: CASSYGLGTDTQYF; CDR3 DNA: TGTGCCAGCAGTTACGGACTAGGGACAGATACGCAGTATTTT
clone size: few; J gene: TRBJ2-7; CDR3 length: 14; D gene: TRBD1; V gene: TRBV18; CDR3 protein: CASSLDREDDEQYF; CDR3 DNA: TGTGCCAGCTCACTGGACAGGGAGGACGACGAGCAGTACTTC
clone size: .; J gene: TRBJ2-5; CDR3 length: 14; D gene: .; V gene: TRBV13; CDR3 protein: CASRARRPGETQYF; CDR3 DNA: TGTGCCAGCCGGGCTCGGCGACCAGGGGAGACCCAGTACTTC
clone size: .; J gene: TRBJ1-2; CDR3 length: 15; D gene: .; V gene: TRBV19; CDR3 protein: CASSVRDKGTYGYTF; CDR3 DNA: TGTGCCAGTAGTGTACGGGACAAGGGGACATATGGCTACACCTTC
clone size: .; J gene: TRBJ2-2; CDR3 length: 15; D gene: TRBD2; V gene: TRBV4-2; CDR3 protein: CASSSRLAGSGELFF; CDR3 DNA: TGTGCCAGCAGCTCCCGGCTAGCGGGATCCGGGGAGCTGTTTTTT
clone size: once; J gene: TRBJ2-4; CDR3 length: 20; D gene: TRBD2; V gene: TRBV4-2; CDR3 protein: CASSQDLGLAGSPGENIQYF; CDR3 DNA: TGTGCCAGCAGCCAAGATCTCGGACTAGCGGGATCGCCCGGGGAAAACATTCAGTACTTC
clone size: .; J gene: TRBJ1-2; CDR3 length: 14; D gene: TRBD1; V gene: TRBV28; CDR3 protein: CASSVRDSSYGYTF; CDR3 DNA: TGTGCCAGCAGTGTCCGGGACAGTAGCTATGGCTACACCTTC
clone size: .; J gene: TRBJ2-7; CDR3 length: 14; D gene: TRBD1; V gene: TRBV29-1; CDR3 protein: CSARTGGSSYEQYF; CDR3 DNA: TGCAGCGCTAGGACAGGGGGGTCTTCCTACGAGCAGTACTTC
clone size: .; J gene: TRBJ1-1; CDR3 length: 15; D gene: TRBD1; V gene: TRBV5-1; CDR3 protein: CASSWDRVEVTEAFF; CDR3 DNA: TGCGCCAGCAGCTGGGACAGGGTTGAGGTCACTGAAGCTTTCTTT
clone size: .; J gene: TRBJ1-2; CDR3 length: 13; D gene: .; V gene: TRBV18; CDR3 protein: CASSPRDNWGYTF; CDR3 DNA: TGTGCCAGCTCACCAAGGGACAATTGGGGCTACACCTTC
clone size: .; J gene: TRBJ1-1; CDR3 length: 12; D gene: TRBD1; V gene: TRBV19; CDR3 protein: CASTTGETEAFF; CDR3 DNA: TGTGCCAGTACGACAGGGGAAACTGAAGCTTTCTTT
clone size: .; J gene: TRBJ2-5; CDR3 length: 17; D gene: TRBD2; V gene: TRBV18; CDR3 protein: CASSRQTSGGLKETQYF; CDR3 DNA: TGTGCCAGCTCACGGCAGACTAGCGGGGGACTAAAAGAGACCCAGTACTTC
clone size: once; J gene: TRBJ2-3; CDR3 length: 17; D gene: TRBD2; V gene: TRBV7-8; CDR3 protein: CASSPRTSGISTDTQYF; CDR3 DNA: TGTGCCAGCAGCCCTAGGACTAGCGGGATCAGCACAGATACGCAGTATTTT
clone size: .; J gene: TRBJ2-1; CDR3 length: 16; D gene: TRBD1; V gene: TRBV7-8; CDR3 protein: CASQAPGTGRANEQFF; CDR3 DNA: TGTGCCAGCCAGGCCCCCGGGACAGGGAGGGCCAATGAGCAGTTCTTC
clone size: once; J gene: TRBJ1-1; CDR3 length: 16; D gene: TRBD1; V gene: TRBV5-6; CDR3 protein: CASSTRTGLLTTEAFF; CDR3 DNA: TGTGCCAGCAGCACTAGGACAGGTCTTTTGACCACTGAAGCTTTCTTT
clone size: .; J gene: TRBJ2-7; CDR3 length: 14; D gene: TRBD2; V gene: TRBV30; CDR3 protein: CAWSRGLGAYEQYF; CDR3 DNA: TGTGCCTGGAGTCGTGGACTAGGGGCATACGAGCAGTACTTC
clone size: .; J gene: TRBJ1-1; CDR3 length: 15; D gene: TRBD1; V gene: TRBV6-5; CDR3 protein: CASSSRDRVNTEAFF; CDR3 DNA: TGTGCCAGCAGTTCTAGGGACAGGGTGAACACTGAAGCTTTCTTT
clone size: few; J gene: TRBJ1-5; CDR3 length: 17; D gene: TRBD1; V gene: TRBV19; CDR3 protein: CASSSDRVGSGFQPQHF; CDR3 DNA: TGTGCCAGTTCTTCAGACAGGGTCGGATCGGGGTTTCAGCCCCAGCATTTT
clone size: .; J gene: TRBJ1-1; CDR3 length: 15; D gene: TRBD1; V gene: TRBV6-5; CDR3 protein: CASRKLQGARTEAFF; CDR3 DNA: TGTGCCAGCAGGAAACTACAGGGGGCACGGACTGAAGCTTTCTTT